The 10 T cell receptor beta chains listed next were all sequenced from one sample in a study of T cells in localized non-small cell lung cancer. Libraries were prepared by immunoSEQ multiplex PCR; TCRdb keeps only in-frame clonotypes and omits some of them. The repertoire holds tens of thousands of clones, with 80% to 90% as singletons. Specimen: peripheral blood, collected before any cancer treatment. Source of these receptors: a man aged 40 to 75 with stage I squamous cell lung carcinoma.

This chain joins TRBV19 and TRBJ2-7; 7 bases map to TRBD1. This CDR3 has 15 amino acids. With V trimmed by 1 base and J by 3 bases, 6 bases remained unmatched. Germline CDR1 is LNHDA and CDR2 is SQIVND (reference sequence). CDR3 region: CASSIGPGGGYEQYF. The DNA for the CDR3 is TGTGCCAGTAGTATAGGACCAGGGGGTGGCTACGAGCAGTACTTC.

CDR3 coding DNA: TGTGCCAGAAGTGAGGGGTTTTTGAATGAGCAGTTCTTC. It translates to CARSEGFLNEQFF. The chain employs TRBV30 and TRBJ2-1; D is possibly TRBD1 or TRBD2 (5 bases each). Germline CDR1 reads GTSNPN; CDR2 reads SVGIG (reference sequence). CDR3 length: 13 amino acids. V was pared by 8 bases and J by 7 bases, with 18 bases between.

V and J are TRBV5-1 and TRBJ2-2; 7 bases agree with TRBD1. The germline V gene encodes CDR1 SGHRS and CDR2 YFSETQ. With V trimmed by 1 base and J by 2 bases, 14 bases remained unmatched. This CDR3 spans 19 amino acids. CDR3 residues: CASSLLPGQHSLNTGELFF. For the CDR3, the DNA is TGCGCCAGCAGCTTGCTTCCGGGACAGCATAGCTTAAACACCGGGGAGCTGTTTTTT.

The chain couples TRBV5-1 to TRBJ1-1; 7 bases align to TRBD1. Germline V CDR1 and CDR2: SGHRS, YFSETQ. J gave up 8 bases and V 0 bases, and 10 bases lay outside the gene matches. CDR3 size: 15 residues. The CDR3 DNA sequence: TGCGCCAGCAGCTTGGAGGGACAGTACTCTAAGGAAGCTTTCTTT. Translating it yields CASSLEGQYSKEAFF.

The CDR3 loop is CAWNRDRQSYEQYF. CDR3 nucleotide sequence: TGTGCCTGGAACCGGGACAGGCAATCCTACGAGCAGTACTTC. The chain links TRBV30 to TRBJ2-7; 8 nucleotides agree with TRBD1. The CDR3 loop spans 14 amino acids. V was pared by 4 bases and J by 1 base, with 6 bases of the junction left unmatched. Looked up from germline, CDR1 is GTSNPN and CDR2 is SVGIG (reference sequence).

The V call is TRBV27, the J call TRBJ2-7, with D possibly TRBD2 on 6 matching bases. CDR1 MNHEY and CDR2 SMNVEV come from the germline V gene (reference sequence). The CDR3 is 14 amino acids. Trimming removed 4 bases at V and 2 bases at J, with 12 bases between. As DNA, the CDR3 is TGTGCCAGCAGTTCCCGGAGGGCTCCCTACGAGCAGTACTTC. Translating gives CASSSRRAPYEQYF.

This chain links TRBV5-1 with TRBJ1-1; 10 bases line up with TRBD1. CDR1 SGHRS and CDR2 YFSETQ come from the germline V gene. This CDR3 spans 14 amino acids. The V segment lost 4 bases and the J segment 8 bases; nucleotides outside the gene matches: 8. The CDR3 reads CASSRTGTGVEAFF. DNA of the CDR3: TGCGCCAGCAGCAGGACCGGGACAGGGGTGGAAGCTTTCTTT.

The genes are TRBV6-5 and TRBJ1-6; possibly TRBD1 for D (6 bases). Germline V lookup: CDR1 MNHEY, CDR2 SVGAGI. The V and J ends lost 4 bases and 14 bases respectively, with 21 bases between them. This CDR3 region has 15 residues. The CDR3 loop reads CASSSRDPVRGTLHF. In DNA form, the CDR3 reads TGTGCCAGCAGTTCCCGGGACCCCGTAAGGGGGACCCTCCACTTT.

This chain uses TRBV5-4 with TRBJ1-2; TRBD1 matches 9 bases. The CDR3 has 15 residues. V dropped 1 base and J dropped 8; count of bases not matched to a gene: 9. Germline loops: CDR1 SGHNT, CDR2 YYREEE (reference sequence). As DNA, the CDR3 is TGTGCCAGCAGCTTGCGGACAGGGGACACCAACGGCTACACCTTC. Translating gives CASSLRTGDTNGYTF.

The chain combines TRBV5-1 with TRBJ1-4; D is perhaps TRBD1 (6 bases). V lost 5 bases and J lost 7, with 15 bases in between. The CDR3 contains 14 residues. Germline CDR1 reads SGHRS; CDR2 reads YFSETQ. DNA of the CDR3: TGCGCCAGCAGGGAGAGTCCAGGGGTTGAAAAACTGTTTTTT. Translating gives CASRESPGVEKLFF. The variable domain in full, completed from reference TRBV5-1 and TRBJ1-4, reads KAGVTQTPRYLIKTRGQQVTLSCSPISGHRSVSWYQQTPGQGLQFLFEYFSETQRNKGNFPGRFSGRQFSNSRSEMNVSTLELGDSALYLCASRESPGVEKLFFGSGTQLSVL.